Given below is one T cell receptor (beta chain) in context. Its antigen is as yet unknown. Per germline, CDR1 LGHNA and CDR2 YNFKEQ. Deletions cut 2 bases from V and 0 bases from J, with 11 bases between. CDR3 length equals 16 residues. This specimen comes from a study of OX40 agonist ivuxolimab in advanced cancers. Study-level background: The group had a mean age of about 64 years, ranged from 23 to 79, and was 82.7% male. Partial responses occurred in Three dose-escalation patients, one with hepatocellular carcinoma and two with cutaneous melanoma.

Clones were sequenced by immunoSEQ multiplex PCR, and TCRdb holds only the in-frame ones, with some missing. This sample has approximately 78,000 clones; less than 90% occur once, and the top ten carry 0.95% to 1.3%. Points from the study as a whole: The study observed clonal expansion of CD4+ and CD8+ blood T cells by week 6 at 0.1 to 3.0 mg/kg.

This sample comprised CD4+ or CD8+ T cells sorted from blood, obtained in a trial of the OX40 agonist ivuxolimab. This clonotype originated in an adult with an advanced solid tumor such as melanoma, head and neck, liver or kidney cancer. This chain connects TRBV4-2 to TRBJ2-1; D ambiguous. DNA of the CDR3: TGTGCCAGCAGCCAAAAAGCGTTAAGCTCCTACAATGAGCAGTTCTTC. Translating gives CASSQKALSSYNEQFF.